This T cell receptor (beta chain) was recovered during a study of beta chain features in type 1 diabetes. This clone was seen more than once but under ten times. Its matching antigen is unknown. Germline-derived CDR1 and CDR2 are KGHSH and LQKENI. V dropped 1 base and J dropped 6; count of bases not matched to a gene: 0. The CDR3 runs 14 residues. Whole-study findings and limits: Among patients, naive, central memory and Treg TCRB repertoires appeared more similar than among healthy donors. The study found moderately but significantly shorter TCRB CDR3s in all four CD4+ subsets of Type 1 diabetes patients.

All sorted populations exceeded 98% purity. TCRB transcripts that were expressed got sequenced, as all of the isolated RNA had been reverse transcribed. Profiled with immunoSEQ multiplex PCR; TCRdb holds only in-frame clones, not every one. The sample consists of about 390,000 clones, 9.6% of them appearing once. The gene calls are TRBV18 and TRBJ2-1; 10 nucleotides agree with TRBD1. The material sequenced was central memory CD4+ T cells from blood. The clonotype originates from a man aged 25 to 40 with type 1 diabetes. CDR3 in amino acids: CASSPRTGGNEQFF. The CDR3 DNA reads TGTGCCAGCTCACCACGGACAGGGGGCAATGAGCAGTTCTTC.